A selection of T cell receptor beta chains follows, all from one sample in a study of shared clonotypes between healthy human individuals. Method: immunoSEQ multiplex PCR; TCRdb's copy keeps in-frame clones and lacks some. The sample yields 2 million to 2.5 million clones, 90% to 97% seen once. The source material was naive CD4+ T cells sorted from blood. The receptors come from a man between 18 and 35 years old in good health. Both conserved end residues are part of each CDR3.

j_gene: TRBJ2-3; v_gene: TRBV27; CDR3aa: CASRPGWGRTDTQYF
j_gene: TRBJ1-5; v_gene: TRBV2; CDR3aa: CASSDYSNQPQHF
j_gene: TRBJ1-4; v_gene: TRBV6-1; CDR3aa: CASSERPGQGVPSGEKLFF
j_gene: TRBJ2-7; v_gene: TRBV7-2; CDR3aa: CASSRGLADPYEQYF
j_gene: TRBJ1-5; v_gene: TRBV5-8; CDR3aa: CASSLWDTDQPQHF
j_gene: TRBJ2-1; v_gene: TRBV11-3; CDR3aa: CASSLGLAGFNEQFF
j_gene: TRBJ2-7; v_gene: TRBV11-2; CDR3aa: CASSLDRRLPEQYF
j_gene: TRBJ2-7; v_gene: TRBV5-6; CDR3aa: CASSPRVSYEQYF
j_gene: TRBJ1-1; v_gene: TRBV6-5; CDR3aa: CASSGLGTGGTEAFF
j_gene: TRBJ2-1; v_gene: TRBV7-2; CDR3aa: CASSSIGTSGSHEQFF
j_gene: TRBJ2-1; v_gene: TRBV7-3; CDR3aa: CASSPGVDYNEQFF
j_gene: TRBJ1-4; v_gene: TRBV5-4; CDR3aa: CASSPGTGGPEKLFF
j_gene: TRBJ2-1; v_gene: TRBV5-1; CDR3aa: CASSLVASSYNEQFF
j_gene: TRBJ1-5; v_gene: TRBV13; CDR3aa: CASSLGVQGSQPQHF
j_gene: TRBJ2-1; v_gene: TRBV6-1; CDR3aa: CASSLGGEQFF
j_gene: TRBJ1-1; v_gene: TRBV10-2; CDR3aa: CASRDSSLMNTEAFF
j_gene: TRBJ1-1; v_gene: TRBV6-5; CDR3aa: CASLLTDKGGEAFF
j_gene: TRBJ1-2; v_gene: TRBV5-5; CDR3aa: CASSEPGFGYTF
j_gene: TRBJ1-6; v_gene: TRBV10-1; CDR3aa: CASSGDRNSPLHF
j_gene: TRBJ1-1; v_gene: TRBV7-9; CDR3aa: CASSLGSLEAFF
j_gene: TRBJ1-2; v_gene: TRBV19; CDR3aa: CASSPGGHYGYTF
j_gene: TRBJ1-5; v_gene: TRBV9; CDR3aa: CASSVNDREAPQHF
j_gene: TRBJ2-1; v_gene: TRBV6-6; CDR3aa: CASRPGQGGEQFF
j_gene: TRBJ2-5; v_gene: TRBV5-4; CDR3aa: CASTVSGRAGETQYF
j_gene: TRBJ2-7; v_gene: TRBV4-3; CDR3aa: CASSQGQGGYPYEQYF
j_gene: TRBJ2-2; v_gene: TRBV7-2; CDR3aa: CASSSTAGTQTGELFF
j_gene: TRBJ2-5; v_gene: TRBV7-3; CDR3aa: CASSPNGAPETQYF
j_gene: TRBJ1-3; v_gene: TRBV6-1; CDR3aa: CASSEASGSGNTIYF
j_gene: TRBJ1-1; v_gene: TRBV18; CDR3aa: CASSPRGGMNTEAFF
j_gene: TRBJ1-2; v_gene: TRBV5-1; CDR3aa: CASSTTVNYGYTF
j_gene: TRBJ2-3; v_gene: TRBV6-4; CDR3aa: CASSAIPAGHPTGTDTQYF
j_gene: TRBJ2-1; v_gene: TRBV7-6; CDR3aa: CASSLAVSREQFF
j_gene: TRBJ1-2; v_gene: TRBV4-1; CDR3aa: CASSPNRAPLIGYTF
j_gene: TRBJ2-3; v_gene: TRBV11-2; CDR3aa: CASSPRQGGRTDTQYF
j_gene: TRBJ2-5; v_gene: TRBV9; CDR3aa: CASSPAPGQGWETQYF
j_gene: TRBJ2-3; v_gene: TRBV5-1; CDR3aa: CASSPRTSSTDTQYF
j_gene: TRBJ2-7; v_gene: TRBV29-1; CDR3aa: CSVRLAGGYEQYF
j_gene: TRBJ1-5; v_gene: TRBV7-2; CDR3aa: CASSLIQGGQPQHF
j_gene: TRBJ1-2; v_gene: TRBV28; CDR3aa: CASSLIPYGYTF
j_gene: TRBJ2-6; v_gene: TRBV28; CDR3aa: CASSSLDKAPSGANVLTF
j_gene: TRBJ1-1; v_gene: TRBV10-2; CDR3aa: CASSNPQGLTPEAFF
j_gene: TRBJ2-1; v_gene: TRBV5-1; CDR3aa: CASSLGPSGSSYNEQFF
j_gene: TRBJ2-7; v_gene: TRBV19; CDR3aa: CASSIGGDLGEQYF
j_gene: TRBJ2-2; v_gene: TRBV29-1; CDR3aa: CSVGGNTGELFF
j_gene: TRBJ2-1; v_gene: TRBV7-2; CDR3aa: CASSSGLAIHEQFF
j_gene: TRBJ2-2; v_gene: TRBV5-4; CDR3aa: CASSINHGNTGELFF
j_gene: TRBJ1-6; v_gene: TRBV2; CDR3aa: CASSETNQNSPLHF
j_gene: TRBJ2-7; v_gene: TRBV5-6; CDR3aa: CASSPVGGTTYEQYF
j_gene: TRBJ1-2; v_gene: TRBV6-5; CDR3aa: CASSIGQGYPGYTF
j_gene: TRBJ1-5; v_gene: TRBV2; CDR3aa: CASRRGTGFGGNQPQHF
j_gene: TRBJ2-1; v_gene: TRBV7-3; CDR3aa: CASSSMGGGQVSYNEQFF
j_gene: TRBJ2-5; v_gene: TRBV30; CDR3aa: CAWSVGGGGGETQYF
j_gene: TRBJ2-1; v_gene: TRBV27; CDR3aa: CASTLVRGGEQFF
j_gene: TRBJ2-4; v_gene: TRBV6-5; CDR3aa: CASSYGRGVNIQYF